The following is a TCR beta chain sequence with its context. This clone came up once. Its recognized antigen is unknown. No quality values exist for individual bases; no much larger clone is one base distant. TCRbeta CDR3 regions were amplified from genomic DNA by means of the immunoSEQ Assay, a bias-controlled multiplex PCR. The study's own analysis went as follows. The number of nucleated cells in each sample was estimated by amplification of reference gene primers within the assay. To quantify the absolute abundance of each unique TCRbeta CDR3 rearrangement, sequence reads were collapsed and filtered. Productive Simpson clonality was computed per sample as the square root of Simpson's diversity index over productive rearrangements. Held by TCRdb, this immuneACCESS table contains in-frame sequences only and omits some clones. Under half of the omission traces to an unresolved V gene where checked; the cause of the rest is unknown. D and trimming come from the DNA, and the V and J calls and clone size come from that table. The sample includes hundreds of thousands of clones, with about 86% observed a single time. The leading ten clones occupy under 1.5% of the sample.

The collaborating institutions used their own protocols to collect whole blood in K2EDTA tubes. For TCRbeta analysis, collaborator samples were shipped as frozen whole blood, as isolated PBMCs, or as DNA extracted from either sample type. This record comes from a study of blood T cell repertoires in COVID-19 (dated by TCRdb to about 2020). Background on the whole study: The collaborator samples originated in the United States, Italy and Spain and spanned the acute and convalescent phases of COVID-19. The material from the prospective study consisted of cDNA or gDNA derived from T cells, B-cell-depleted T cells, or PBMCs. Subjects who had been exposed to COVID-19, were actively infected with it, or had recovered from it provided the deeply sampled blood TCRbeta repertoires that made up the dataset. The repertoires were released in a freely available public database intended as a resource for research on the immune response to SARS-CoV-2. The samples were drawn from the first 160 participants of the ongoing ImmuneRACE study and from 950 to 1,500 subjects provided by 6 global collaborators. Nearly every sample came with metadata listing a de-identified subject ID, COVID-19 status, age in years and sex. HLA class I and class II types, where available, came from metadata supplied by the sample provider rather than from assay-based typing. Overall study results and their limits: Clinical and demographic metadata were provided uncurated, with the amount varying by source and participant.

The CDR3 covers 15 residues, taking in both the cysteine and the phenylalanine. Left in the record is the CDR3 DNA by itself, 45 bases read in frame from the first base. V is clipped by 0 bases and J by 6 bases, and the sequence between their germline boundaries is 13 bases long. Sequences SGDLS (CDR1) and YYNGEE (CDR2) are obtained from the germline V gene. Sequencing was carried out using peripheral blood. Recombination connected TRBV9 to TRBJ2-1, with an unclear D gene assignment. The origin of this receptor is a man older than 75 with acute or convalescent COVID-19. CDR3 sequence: CASSVASTQSNEQFF. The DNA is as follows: TGTGCCAGCAGCGTAGCTTCTACACAGAGCAATGAGCAGTTCTTC.